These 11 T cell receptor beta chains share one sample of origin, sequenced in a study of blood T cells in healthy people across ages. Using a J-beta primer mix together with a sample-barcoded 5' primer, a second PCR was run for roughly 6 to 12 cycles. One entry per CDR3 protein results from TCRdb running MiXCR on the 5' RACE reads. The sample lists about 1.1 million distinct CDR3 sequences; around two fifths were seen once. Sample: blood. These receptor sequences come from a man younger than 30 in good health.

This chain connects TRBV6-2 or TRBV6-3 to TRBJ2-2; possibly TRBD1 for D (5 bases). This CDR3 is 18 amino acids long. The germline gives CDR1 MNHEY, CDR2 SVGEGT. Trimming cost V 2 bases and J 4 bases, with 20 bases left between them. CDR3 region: CASSYQGRVVAGTGELFF. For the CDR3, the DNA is TGTGCCAGCAGTTACCAGGGCAGGGTGGTCGCTGGCACCGGGGAGCTGTTTTTT.

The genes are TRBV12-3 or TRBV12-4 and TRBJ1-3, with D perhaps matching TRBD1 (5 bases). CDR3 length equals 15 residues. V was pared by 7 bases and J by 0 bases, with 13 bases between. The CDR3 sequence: CASNWSRGSGNTIYF. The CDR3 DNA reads TGTGCCAGCAATTGGAGTAGGGGCTCTGGAAACACCATATATTTT.

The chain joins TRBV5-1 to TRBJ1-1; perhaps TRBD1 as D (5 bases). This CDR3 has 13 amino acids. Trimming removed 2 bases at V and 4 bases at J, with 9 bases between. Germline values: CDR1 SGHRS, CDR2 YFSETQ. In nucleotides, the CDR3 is TGCGCCAGCAGCTTCAGGGTTAGCACTGAAGCTTTCTTT. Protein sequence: CASSFRVSTEAFF.

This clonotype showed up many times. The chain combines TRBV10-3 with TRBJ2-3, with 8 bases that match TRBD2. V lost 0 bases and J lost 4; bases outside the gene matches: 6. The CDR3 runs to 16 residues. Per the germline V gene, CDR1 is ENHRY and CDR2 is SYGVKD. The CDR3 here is CAISESIRGGPDTQYF. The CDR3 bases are TGTGCCATCAGTGAGTCGATTCGGGGGGGGCCAGATACGCAGTATTTT.

The CDR3: CSASPDPTTNEKLFF. The DNA for the CDR3 is TGCAGTGCTAGCCCTGATCCCACAACTAATGAAAAACTGTTTTTT. V and J are TRBV20-1 and TRBJ1-4; D is ambiguous. The CDR3 has 15 residues. V lost 3 bases, J lost 0 bases, and 11 bases lay in between. Germline CDR1 DFQATT, CDR2 SNEGSKA (reference sequence).

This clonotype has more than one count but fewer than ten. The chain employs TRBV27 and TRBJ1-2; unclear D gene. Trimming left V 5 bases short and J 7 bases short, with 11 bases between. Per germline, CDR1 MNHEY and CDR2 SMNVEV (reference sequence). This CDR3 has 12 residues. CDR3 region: CASSPPGSGYTF. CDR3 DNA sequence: TGTGCCAGCAGTCCGCCGGGGTCTGGCTACACCTTC.

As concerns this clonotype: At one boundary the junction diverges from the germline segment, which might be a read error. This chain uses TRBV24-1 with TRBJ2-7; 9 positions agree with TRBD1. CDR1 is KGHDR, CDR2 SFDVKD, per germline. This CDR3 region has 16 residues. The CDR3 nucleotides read TGTGCCTCCAGTGATTTGGAGGGGACAGGGTCCTACGAGCAGTACTTC. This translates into CASSDLEGTGSYEQYF.

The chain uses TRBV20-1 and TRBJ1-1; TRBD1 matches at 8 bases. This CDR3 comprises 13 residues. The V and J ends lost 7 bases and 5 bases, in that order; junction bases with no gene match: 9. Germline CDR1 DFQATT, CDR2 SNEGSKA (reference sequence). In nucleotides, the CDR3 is TGCAGTGTCAAGCAGGGGGCGCGGACTGAAGCTTTCTTT. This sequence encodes CSVKQGARTEAFF.

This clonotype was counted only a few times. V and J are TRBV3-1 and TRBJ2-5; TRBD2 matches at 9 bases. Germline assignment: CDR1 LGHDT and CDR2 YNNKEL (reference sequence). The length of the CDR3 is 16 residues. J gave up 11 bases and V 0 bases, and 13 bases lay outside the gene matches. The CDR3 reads CASSQDLTSGLNEQYF. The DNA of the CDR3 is TGTGCCAGCAGCCAAGATTTAACTAGCGGGCTCAATGAGCAGTACTTC.

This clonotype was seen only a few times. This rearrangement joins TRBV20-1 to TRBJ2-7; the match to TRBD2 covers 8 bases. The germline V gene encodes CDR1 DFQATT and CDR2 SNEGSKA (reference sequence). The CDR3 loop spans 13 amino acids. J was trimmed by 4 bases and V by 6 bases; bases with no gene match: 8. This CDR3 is CSATELAEYEQYF. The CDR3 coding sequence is TGCAGTGCCACGGAACTAGCGGAATACGAGCAGTACTTC.

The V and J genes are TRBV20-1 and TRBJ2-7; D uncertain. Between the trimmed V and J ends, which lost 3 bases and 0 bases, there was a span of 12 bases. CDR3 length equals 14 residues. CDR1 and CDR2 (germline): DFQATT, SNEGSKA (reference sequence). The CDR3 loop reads CSASDHTSSYEQYF. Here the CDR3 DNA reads TGCAGTGCTAGTGATCATACTTCCTCCTACGAGCAGTACTTC.